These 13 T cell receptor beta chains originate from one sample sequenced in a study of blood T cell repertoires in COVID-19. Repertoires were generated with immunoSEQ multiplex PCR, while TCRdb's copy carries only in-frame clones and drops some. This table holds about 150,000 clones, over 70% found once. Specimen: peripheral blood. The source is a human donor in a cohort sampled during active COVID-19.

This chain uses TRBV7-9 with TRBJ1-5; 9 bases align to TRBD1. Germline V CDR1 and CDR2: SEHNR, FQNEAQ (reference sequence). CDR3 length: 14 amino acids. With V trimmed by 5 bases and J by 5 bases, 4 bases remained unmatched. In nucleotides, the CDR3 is TGTGCCAGCAGCCCGGACAGGGGAGATCAGCCCCAGCATTTT. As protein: CASSPDRGDQPQHF.

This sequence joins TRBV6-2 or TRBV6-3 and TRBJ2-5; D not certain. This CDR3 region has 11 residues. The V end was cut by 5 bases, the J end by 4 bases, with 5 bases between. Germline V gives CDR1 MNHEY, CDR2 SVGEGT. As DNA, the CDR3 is TGTGCCAGCAGTAATCGAGAGACCCAGTACTTC. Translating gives CASSNRETQYF.

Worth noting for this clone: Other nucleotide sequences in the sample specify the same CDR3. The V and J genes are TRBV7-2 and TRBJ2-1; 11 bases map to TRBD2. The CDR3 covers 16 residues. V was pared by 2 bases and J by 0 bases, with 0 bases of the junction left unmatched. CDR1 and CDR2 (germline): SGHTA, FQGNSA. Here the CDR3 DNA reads TGTGCCAGCAGCTTAACTAGCGGGGGCTCCTACAATGAGCAGTTCTTC. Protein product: CASSLTSGGSYNEQFF.

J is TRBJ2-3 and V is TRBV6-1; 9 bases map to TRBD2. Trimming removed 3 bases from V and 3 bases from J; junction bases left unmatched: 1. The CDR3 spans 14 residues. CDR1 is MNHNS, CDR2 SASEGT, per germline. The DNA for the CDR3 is TGTGCCAGCAGTGATAGCGGGAGAACAGATACGCAGTATTTT. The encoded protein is CASSDSGRTDTQYF.

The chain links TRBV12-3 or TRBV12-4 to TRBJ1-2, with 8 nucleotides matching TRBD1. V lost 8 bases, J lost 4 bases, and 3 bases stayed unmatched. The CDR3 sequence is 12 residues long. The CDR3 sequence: CASQGAGYGYTF. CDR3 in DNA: TGTGCCAGCCAGGGGGCGGGCTATGGCTACACCTTC.

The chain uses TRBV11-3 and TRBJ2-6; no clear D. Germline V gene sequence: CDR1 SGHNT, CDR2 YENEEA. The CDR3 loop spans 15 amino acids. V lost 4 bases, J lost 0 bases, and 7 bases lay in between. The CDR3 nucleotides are TGTGCCAGCAGCTCCAGATACTCTGGGGCCAACGTCCTGACTTTC. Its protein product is CASSSRYSGANVLTF.

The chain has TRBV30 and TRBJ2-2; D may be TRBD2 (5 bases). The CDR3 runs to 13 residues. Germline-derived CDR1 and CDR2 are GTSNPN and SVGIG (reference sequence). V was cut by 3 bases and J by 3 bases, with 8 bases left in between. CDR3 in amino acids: CAWSRTYTGELFF. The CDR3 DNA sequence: TGTGCCTGGAGCCGGACTTACACCGGGGAGCTGTTTTTT.

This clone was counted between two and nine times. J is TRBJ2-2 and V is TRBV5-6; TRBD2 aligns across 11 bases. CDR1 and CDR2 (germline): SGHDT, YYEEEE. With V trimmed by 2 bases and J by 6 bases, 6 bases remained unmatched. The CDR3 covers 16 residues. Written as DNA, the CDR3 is TGTGCCAGCAGCTTTCGGACTAGCGGGTTTGCCGGGGAGCTGTTTTTT. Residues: CASSFRTSGFAGELFF.

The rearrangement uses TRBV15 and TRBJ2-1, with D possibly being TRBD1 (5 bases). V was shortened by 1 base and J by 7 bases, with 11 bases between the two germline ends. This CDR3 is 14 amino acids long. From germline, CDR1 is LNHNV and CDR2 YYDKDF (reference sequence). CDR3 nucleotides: TGTGCCACCAGCAGAGGGGGCGAGGTGAATGAGCAGTTCTTC. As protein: CATSRGGEVNEQFF.

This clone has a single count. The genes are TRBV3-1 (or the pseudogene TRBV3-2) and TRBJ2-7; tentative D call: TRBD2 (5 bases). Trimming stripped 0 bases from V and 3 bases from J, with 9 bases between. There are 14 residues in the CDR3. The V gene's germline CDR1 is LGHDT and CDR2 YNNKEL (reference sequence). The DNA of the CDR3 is TGTGCCAGCAGCCAAGACGGAGACTACTACGAGCAGTACTTC. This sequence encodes CASSQDGDYYEQYF.

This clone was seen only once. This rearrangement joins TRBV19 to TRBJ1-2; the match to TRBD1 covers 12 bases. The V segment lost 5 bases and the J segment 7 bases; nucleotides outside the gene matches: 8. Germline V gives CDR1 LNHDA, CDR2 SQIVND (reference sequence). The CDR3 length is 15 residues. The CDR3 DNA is TGTGCCAGTAGTCAAGGGACAGGGGGCGCCACTGGCTACACCTTC. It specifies CASSQGTGGATGYTF.

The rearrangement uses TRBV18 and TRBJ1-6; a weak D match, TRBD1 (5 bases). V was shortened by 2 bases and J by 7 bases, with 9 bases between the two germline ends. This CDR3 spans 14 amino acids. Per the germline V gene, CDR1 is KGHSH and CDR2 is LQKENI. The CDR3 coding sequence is TGTGCCAGCTCACCAGGGACTATAAATTCACCCCTCCACTTT. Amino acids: CASSPGTINSPLHF.

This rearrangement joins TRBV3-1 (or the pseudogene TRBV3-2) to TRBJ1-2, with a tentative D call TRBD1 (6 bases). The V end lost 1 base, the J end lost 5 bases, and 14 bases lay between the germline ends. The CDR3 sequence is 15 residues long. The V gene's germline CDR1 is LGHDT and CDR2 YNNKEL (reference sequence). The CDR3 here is CASSQVAGDKYGYTF. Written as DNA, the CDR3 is TGTGCCAGCAGCCAAGTGGCAGGGGATAAGTATGGCTACACCTTC.